The next 26 T cell receptor beta chains were all read from a single sample in a study of early T cells in non-severe SARS-CoV-2 infection. TCRdb recomputed calls from the 5' RACE reads with MiXCR, one row per CDR3 protein. The profile shows some 62,000 distinct CDR3 sequences, 8% to 9% of them singletons. Here the sequenced sample was whole blood, taken at baseline. The receptor set was obtained from an adult who was a healthcare worker with PCR-confirmed SARS-CoV-2 infection or an uninfected control (not recorded which).

This clonotype was counted between two and nine times. A single base separates this from a much larger clone, so it may be a read error. V usage is TRBV6-2 or TRBV6-3 and J usage is TRBJ2-1; D not certain. Trimming pared 5 bases from V and 4 bases from J, leaving 9 bases between. This CDR3 contains 13 residues. Germline lookup yields CDR1 MNHEY and CDR2 SVGEGT. CDR3 protein: CASSSENYNEQFF. CDR3 bases: TGTGCCAGCAGTAGCGAAAATTACAATGAGCAGTTCTTC.

This clonotype was picked up many times. The rearrangement uses TRBV18 and TRBJ1-5; perhaps TRBD1 as D (6 bases). V was shortened by 2 bases and J by 7 bases, with 15 bases between the two germline ends. This CDR3 is 15 amino acids long. Per germline, CDR1 KGHSH and CDR2 LQKENI. In nucleotides, the CDR3 is TGTGCCAGCTCACCAGGACAAGGGGGGGGCCAGCCCCAGCATTTT. Amino acids: CASSPGQGGGQPQHF.

This chain links TRBV19 with TRBJ1-5, with 7 nucleotides matching TRBD1. CDR1 and CDR2 (germline): LNHDA, SQIVND (reference sequence). The trim removed 4 bases at V and 4 bases at J, leaving 10 bases unmatched. The CDR3 sequence is 16 residues long. CDR3 nucleotide sequence: TGTGCCAGTAGTACCCCCGGGACAGCATTTAATCAGCCCCAGCATTTT. Residues: CASSTPGTAFNQPQHF.

Details on this clonotype: A read error may produce the germline difference seen at one junction end. The rearrangement links TRBV7-7 to TRBJ2-3; D is ambiguous. The CDR3 sequence is 15 residues long. Germline assignment: CDR1 SSHAT and CDR2 FNYEAQ (reference sequence). This CDR3 is CASSLGRERTDTQYF. The CDR3 DNA follows: TGTGCTAGCAGCTTAGGCCGCGAGAGAACAGATACGCAGTATTTT.

This clonotype was detected a few times. This chain links TRBV7-9 with TRBJ2-1; unclear D gene. V was shortened by 0 bases and J by 8 bases, with 17 bases between the two germline ends. The CDR3 runs to 16 residues. Germline CDR1 is SEHNR and CDR2 is FQNEAQ (reference sequence). CDR3 in DNA: TGTGCCAGCAGCTTAGCCTGGGCAGGTCTTATGTATGAGCAGTTCTTC. It is translated as CASSLAWAGLMYEQFF.

V and J are TRBV11-1 and TRBJ2-3; 11 positions match TRBD2. CDR1 is SGHAT, CDR2 FQDESV, per germline (reference sequence). With V trimmed by 0 bases and J by 0 bases, 2 bases remained unmatched. The CDR3 sequence is 17 residues long. This chain's CDR3 is CASSLARTSGSTDTQYF. As DNA, the CDR3 is TGTGCCAGCAGCTTAGCGCGGACTAGCGGGAGCACAGATACGCAGTATTTT.

The sample holds a few counts of this clonotype. The gene calls are TRBV18 and TRBJ1-1, with TRBD1 as a possible D gene (6 bases). There are 13 residues in the CDR3. CDR1 is KGHSH, CDR2 LQKENI, per germline. Trimming pared 1 base from V and 11 bases from J, leaving 14 bases between. CDR3 region: CASSPQEGGKAFF. The CDR3 nucleotides are TGTGCCAGCTCACCACAAGAAGGGGGGAAGGCTTTCTTT.

The sample holds a few counts of this clonotype. The V gene is TRBV4-2, the J gene TRBJ2-6; 7 bases fit TRBD1. In germline, CDR1 is LGHNA, CDR2 YNFKEQ. The length of the CDR3 is 20 residues. V lost 4 bases and J lost 0; bases outside the gene matches: 15. The CDR3 DNA reads as TGTGCCAGCAGCCGAGCAGGAGGACAGGCAACCATCTCTGGGGCCAACGTCCTGACTTTC. The encoded protein is CASSRAGGQATISGANVLTF.

The V and J genes are TRBV11-2 and TRBJ2-1, with 11 bases lining up with TRBD2. The CDR3 spans 16 residues. Germline-derived CDR1 and CDR2 are SGHAT and FQNNGV. Germline trimming cut 2 bases from V and 6 bases from J; bases unmatched to any gene: 6. The CDR3 DNA is TGTGCCAGCAGCTTAACTAGCGGGAGTGTCGGCAATGAGCAGTTCTTC. This translates into CASSLTSGSVGNEQFF.

This chain's CDR3 is CASSEGGRLYEQYF. The CDR3 DNA sequence: TGTGCCAGCAGTGAGGGCGGGAGGCTGTACGAGCAGTACTTC. This chain uses TRBV2 with TRBJ2-7, with 8 positions matching TRBD2. CDR3 size: 14 residues. The J segment lost 4 bases and the V segment lost 3 bases, leaving 5 bases of the junction unmatched. CDR1 and CDR2 from the germline V gene are SNHLY and FYNNEI. The complete variable domain, with remaining parts taken from reference TRBV2 and TRBJ2-7, reads EPEVTQTPSHQVTQMGQEVILRCVPISNHLYFYWYRQILGQKVEFLVSFYNNEISEKSEIFDDQFSVERPDGSNFTLKIRSTKLEDSAMYFCASSEGGRLYEQYFGPGTRLTVT.

V and J are TRBV5-1 and TRBJ2-5; 9 bases match TRBD2. CDR1 is SGHRS, CDR2 YFSETQ, per germline. The trim removed 3 bases at V and 1 base at J, leaving 7 bases unmatched. This CDR3 comprises 16 residues. CDR3 DNA: TGCGCCAGCAGCTCGGGGACTAGCTCCCTCCAAGAGACCCAGTACTTC. It encodes CASSSGTSSLQETQYF.

The chain recombines TRBV7-9 with TRBJ2-7, with 7 positions matching TRBD2. V lost 3 bases and J lost 7; bases outside the gene matches: 3. Germline values: CDR1 SEHNR, CDR2 FQNEAQ (reference sequence). CDR3 size: 12 residues. In DNA form, the CDR3 reads TGTGCCAGCAGCTTTGACGGGGGGGAGCAGTACTTC. Protein product: CASSFDGGEQYF.

The chain is built from TRBV2 and TRBJ2-7; 9 bases agree with TRBD2. With 4 bases clipped from V and 3 bases from J, the junction kept 4 bases outside the gene matches. Germline CDR1 SNHLY, CDR2 FYNNEI. This CDR3 spans 14 amino acids. For the CDR3, the DNA is TGTGCCAGCAGTGGTCTAGCGGGACGCTACGAGCAGTACTTC. Protein product: CASSGLAGRYEQYF.

This sequence joins TRBV5-1 and TRBJ2-7, with TRBD1 matching 8 bases. The CDR3 length is 16 residues. J gave up 6 bases and V 3 bases, and 14 bases lay outside the gene matches. Germline V lookup: CDR1 SGHRS, CDR2 YFSETQ. The CDR3 loop reads CASSSLRTGISGEQYF. DNA of the CDR3: TGCGCCAGCAGCTCACTGAGGACAGGGATATCAGGCGAGCAGTACTTC.

The table lists this clonotype with a few counts. The chain joins TRBV6-5 to TRBJ1-2; 11 bases align to TRBD1. CDR3 size: 16 residues. V was clipped by 4 bases and J by 6 bases; unmatched bases: 10. Per the germline V gene, CDR1 is MNHEY and CDR2 is SVGAGI. The CDR3 region is CASSLDRGRGINGYTF. In DNA form, the CDR3 reads TGTGCCAGCAGTTTGGACAGGGGGCGTGGAATTAATGGCTACACCTTC.

This clonotype was recorded a few times. V and J are TRBV12-5 and TRBJ2-5; possible D gene TRBD2, 5 bases. The CDR3 is made up of 16 amino acids. Germline V gives CDR1 LGHNT, CDR2 FRNRAP. V lost 5 bases and J 2 bases, leaving 18 bases between the germline ends. CDR3 in amino acids: CASGTGLTSHQETQYF. CDR3 sequence (DNA): TGTGCTAGTGGTACCGGACTGACCTCTCATCAAGAGACCCAGTACTTC. The whole variable domain, filled in from reference TRBV12-5 and TRBJ2-5, reads DARVTQTPRHKVTEMGQEVTMRCQPILGHNTVFWYRQTMMQGLELLAYFRNRAPLDDSGMPKDRFSAEMPDATLATLKIQPSEPRDSAVYFCASGTGLTSHQETQYFGPGTRLLVL.

Many counts were recorded for this clonotype. This chain connects TRBV7-2 to TRBJ2-7, with TRBD2 matching over 8 bases. The CDR3 spans 15 residues. Trimming at V came to 1 base and at J to 3 bases, leaving 5 bases not matched to a gene. The germline V gene encodes CDR1 SGHTA and CDR2 FQGNSA. The CDR3 protein is CASSLVSGRNYEQYF. The CDR3, as DNA: TGTGCCAGCAGCTTAGTAAGCGGGAGAAACTACGAGCAGTACTTC.

At least ten counts were recorded for this clonotype. The J gene is TRBJ1-2, the V gene TRBV14, with 8 positions matching TRBD1. The CDR3 length is 14 residues. With 4 bases clipped from V and 2 bases from J, the junction kept 3 bases outside the gene matches. Germline V gives CDR1 SGHDN, CDR2 FVKESK. The CDR3 nucleotides are TGTGCCAGCAGCCTACAGGGGGGAAACTATGGCTACACCTTC. This sequence encodes CASSLQGGNYGYTF.

This clonotype occurred many times. The chain carries TRBV6-6 and TRBJ2-3; D is undetermined. CDR3 size: 14 residues. The ends were cut back, 11 bases at V and 2 bases at J, with 17 bases in the middle. CDR1 and CDR2 from the germline V gene are MNHNY and SVGAGI (reference sequence). CDR3 in amino acids: CASHRVTDTDTQYF. In nucleotides, the CDR3 is TGTGCCTCTCACCGTGTCACTGACACAGATACGCAGTATTTT.

This clonotype was seen many times. CDR3 residues: CSAQKTQYF. The CDR3 bases are TGCAGTGCGCAGAAGACCCAGTACTTC. The genes are TRBV20-1 and TRBJ2-5, with D unresolved. Trimming took 6 bases from V and 6 from J, leaving 5 bases between them. CDR1 and CDR2 (germline): DFQATT, SNEGSKA (reference sequence). The CDR3 sequence is 9 residues long.

This clonotype was recorded at least ten times. The CDR3 sequence: CASRISAGTGNQPQHF. CDR3 sequence (DNA): TGTGCCAGCAGAATCTCCGCCGGGACTGGCAATCAGCCCCAGCATTTT. The genes are TRBV12-3 or TRBV12-4 and TRBJ1-5; D might be TRBD1 (5 bases). This CDR3 spans 16 amino acids. The V and J ends lost 6 bases and 2 bases respectively, with 17 bases between them.

The V and J genes are TRBV6-5 and TRBJ1-2; possible D gene TRBD1, 5 bases. The CDR3 is 13 amino acids. V was cut by 6 bases and J by 2 bases, with 10 bases left in between. Germline CDR1 reads MNHEY; CDR2 reads SVGAGI. CDR3 coding DNA: TGTGCCAGCAGACCCGACAGCAACTATGGCTACACCTTC. It codes for CASRPDSNYGYTF.

This clonotype has only a few counts. One junction end does not reproduce the germline sequence, and a read error may be involved. V and J are TRBV7-6 and TRBJ2-2; TRBD2 is a possible D gene (5 bases). The CDR3 is made up of 13 amino acids. In germline, CDR1 is SGHVS, CDR2 FNYEAQ. The CDR3 DNA reads as TGTGCCAGCAGCCCACGACTCACCGGGGAGCCGTTTTTT. Residues: CASSPRLTGEPFF.

The chain joins TRBV3-1 to TRBJ1-6, with 8 bases fitting TRBD1. Germline loops: CDR1 LGHDT, CDR2 YNNKEL (reference sequence). The CDR3 length is 16 residues. J was trimmed by 9 bases and V by 1 base; bases with no gene match: 8. In DNA, the CDR3 is TGTGCCAGCAGCCAAGTTCTAGGACAGGGTGCTTCACCCCTCCACTTT. Translating gives CASSQVLGQGASPLHF. The whole variable domain, filled in from reference TRBV3-1 and TRBJ1-6, reads DTAVSQTPKYLVTQMGNDKSIKCEQNLGHDTMYWYKQDSKKFLKIMFSYNNKELIINETVPNRFSPKSPDKAHLNLHINSLELGDSAVYFCASSQVLGQGASPLHFGNGTRLTVT.

This clonotype came up many times. This chain links TRBV7-8 with TRBJ2-6, with D possibly being TRBD1 (6 bases). Trimming stripped 1 base from V and 0 bases from J, with 7 bases between. From germline, CDR1 is SGHVS and CDR2 FQNEAQ. CDR3 length equals 16 residues. CDR3 region: CASSLGTASGANVLTF. CDR3 sequence (DNA): TGTGCCAGCAGCTTAGGGACAGCCTCTGGGGCCAACGTCCTGACTTTC.

This clonotype was seen ten or more times. This chain uses TRBV30 with TRBJ2-5; 8 bases match TRBD2. The CDR3 runs 14 residues. Germline V CDR1 and CDR2: GTSNPN, SVGIG (reference sequence). After removal of 4 bases from V and 6 bases from J, the junction contained 10 bases not matched to a gene. Written as DNA, the CDR3 is TGTGCCTGGACCCTGAGCGGGAGTATTAAGACCCAGTACTTC. Encoded protein: CAWTLSGSIKTQYF. The variable domain in full, completed from reference TRBV30 and TRBJ2-5, reads SQTIHQWPATLVQPVGSPLSLECTVEGTSNPNLYWYRQAAGRGLQLLFYSVGIGQISSEVPQNLSASRPQDRQFILSSKKLLLSDSGFYLCAWTLSGSIKTQYFGPGTRLLVL.